This record covers a single TCR beta chain. The antigen remains undetermined. This entry comes from a study of post-analysis software for immune sequencing data. Study summary: Multiple sclerosis in the patients followed relapsing-remitting, secondary progressive and progressive-relapsing courses. The study, taken as a whole, reports: The study found significantly lower normalized Chao1 diversity in multiple sclerosis patients than in controls. Batch-mates among the samples co-clustered strongly by F measure.

TCR beta cDNA libraries included unique molecular identifiers. Input populations of about 0.95 to 10 million T cells gave rise to around 500,000 cDNA molecules. Using its own MiXCR run on the PCR reads, TCRdb lists one record per CDR3 protein. The table lists roughly 600,000 distinct CDR3 sequences, about 44% of them singletons. Sequences were obtained from blood. The sequence derives from a girl aged 5-17 years with multiple sclerosis.

The DNA of the CDR3 is TGCGCCAGCAGTTCCGACAGGGTACAGGGGTCACCCCTCCACTTT. Encoded protein: CASSSDRVQGSPLHF. This chain connects TRBV5-1 to TRBJ1-6, with 7 bases that match TRBD1. This CDR3 has 15 amino acids. V lost 5 bases and J lost 10; bases outside the gene matches: 12. The germline gives CDR1 SGHRS, CDR2 YFSETQ.